This T cell receptor (beta chain) was recovered during a study of T cells in Graves' hyperthyroidism and ophthalmopathy. Amplification targeted TCR beta CDR3 regions from RNA transcripts. HTBI primers were employed in a first-round RT-PCR of the TCR CDR3. Each CDR3 protein gets one entry after TCRdb re-called the multiplex PCR reads with MiXCR. The sample shows hundreds of thousands of distinct CDR3 sequences, about 45% of them seen only once. This clonotype was picked up many times. The V and J ends lost 0 bases and 6 bases respectively, with 6 bases between them. The germline V gene encodes CDR1 SGDLS and CDR2 YYNGEE. This CDR3 spans 13 amino acids.

Material: peripheral blood or thyroid tissue (not recorded which). This receptor was identified in an adult man with Graves' disease, either hyperthyroidism or ophthalmopathy (not recorded which). The J gene is TRBJ1-4, the V gene TRBV9; D gene unclear. The CDR3 nucleotides read TGTGCCAGCAGCGTAGGACCAGATGAAAAACTGTTTTTT. It is translated as CASSVGPDEKLFF.